This T cell receptor (beta chain) emerged from a study of blood T cell repertoires in COVID-19. Study-wide background: The study drew acute and convalescent COVID-19 samples from the United States, Italy and Spain. From T cells, B-cell-depleted T cells, or PBMCs came the material, which was cDNA or gDNA.

Original methodology: Amplifying reference gene primers gave estimates of nucleated cell counts. Generated by immunoSEQ multiplex PCR, the TCRdb table keeps only in-frame clones and is missing some. That table gives V, J and clone size, and the DNA gave D and trimming. The table includes over 110,000 clones, roughly 87% detected once. This TCR was sampled from a man in his 70s with acute or convalescent COVID-19. The sample consisted of peripheral blood.

The CDR3 coding sequence is TGTGCCAGCAGCTTAACGAGACAAGAGACCCAGTACTTC. This translates into CASSLTRQETQYF. V gene TRBV7-3 combines with J gene TRBJ2-5, with unresolved D. The CDR3 covers 13 residues. Deletions cut 0 bases from V and 2 bases from J, with 4 bases between. Germline-derived CDR1 and CDR2 are SGHTA and FQGTGA.